The 7 T cell receptor beta chains reported below all come from one sample, sequenced in a study of blood T cell repertoires in COVID-19. TCRdb's table, derived via immunoSEQ multiplex PCR, lists solely in-frame clones and lacks some. The table includes 110,000 to 150,000 clones, roughly 80% detected once. Input material: peripheral blood. These receptors were obtained from a man aged 50 to 60 with active or convalescent COVID-19.

The V and J genes are TRBV7-6 and TRBJ2-7; 10 bases fit TRBD1. The germline V gene encodes CDR1 SGHVS and CDR2 FNYEAQ. The V and J ends lost 4 bases and 0 bases, in that order; junction bases with no gene match: 6. The CDR3 has 16 residues. In DNA form, the CDR3 reads TGTGCCAGCAGCTCGGACAGGGGGACTTTCTCCTACGAGCAGTACTTC. Its protein is CASSSDRGTFSYEQYF.

The rearrangement uses TRBV7-8 and TRBJ2-7, with 7 bases matching TRBD1. The V segment lost 2 bases and the J segment 3 bases; nucleotides outside the gene matches: 7. CDR3 length: 15 amino acids. The germline CDR1 and CDR2 sequences are SGHVS and FQNEAQ. The CDR3 bases are TGTGCCAGCAGCTTACGGCAGGGGGTGGGCTACGAGCAGTACTTC. Its protein is CASSLRQGVGYEQYF.

This chain joins TRBV27 and TRBJ1-4; D may be TRBD1 (5 bases). Germline assignment: CDR1 MNHEY and CDR2 SMNVEV (reference sequence). The V end lost 6 bases, the J end lost 0 bases, and 14 bases lay between the germline ends. The CDR3 totals 16 residues. This CDR3 reads CASRGPSRTTNEKLFF. DNA of the CDR3: TGTGCCAGCAGGGGGCCCTCCAGGACAACTAATGAAAAACTGTTTTTT.

The chain couples TRBV7-2 to TRBJ2-1, with 10 bases aligning to TRBD2. This CDR3 has 14 residues. Trimming took 5 bases from V and 6 from J; bases not matched to a gene: 4. Looked up from germline, CDR1 is SGHTA and CDR2 is FQGNSA. The CDR3 coding sequence is TGTGCCAGCAGCCCTGGACTAGCGGTCAATGAGCAGTTCTTC. Translated: CASSPGLAVNEQFF.

This clone occurred once. The chain couples TRBV9 to TRBJ2-3; D is unresolved. This CDR3 is built from 14 residues. The germline CDR1 and CDR2 sequences are SGDLS and YYNGEE. Trimming cost V 3 bases and J 2 bases, with 10 bases left between them. The CDR3 region is CASSATGTTDTQYF. The DNA of the CDR3 is TGTGCCAGCAGCGCGACTGGAACCACAGATACGCAGTATTTT.

J is TRBJ1-5 and V is TRBV18; D not resolved. This CDR3 region has 12 residues. The ends were cut back, 3 bases at V and 7 bases at J, with 7 bases in the middle. From germline, CDR1 is KGHSH and CDR2 LQKENI. The CDR3 reads CASSPDSQPQHF. CDR3 in DNA: TGTGCCAGCTCACCCGACTCCCAGCCCCAGCATTTT.

The chain links TRBV27 to TRBJ2-3; no firm D call. V lost 3 bases and J lost 6, with 4 bases in between. The CDR3 loop spans 11 amino acids. Looked up from germline, CDR1 is MNHEY and CDR2 is SMNVEV (reference sequence). The CDR3, as DNA: TGTGCCAGCAGTTTCGGGGATACGCAGTATTTT. Encoded protein: CASSFGDTQYF.